Each of the 32 T cell receptor beta chains below was sequenced from the same sample in a study of OX40 agonist ivuxolimab in advanced cancers. Profiled with immunoSEQ multiplex PCR; TCRdb holds only in-frame clones, not every one. The table records under 13,000 clones, about 85% of them present only once. The sample in question was CD4+ or CD8+ T cells sorted from blood, obtained in a trial of the OX40 agonist ivuxolimab. These receptors originate from an adult with an advanced solid tumor such as melanoma, head and neck, liver or kidney cancer.

The chain carries TRBV11-2 and TRBJ2-7; 10 bases align to TRBD2. J lost 7 bases, V lost 2 bases, and 5 bases had no gene match. This CDR3 has 14 residues. Germline V gives CDR1 SGHAT, CDR2 FQNNGV. CDR3 amino acids: CASSLQSGRGEQYF. Written as DNA, the CDR3 is TGTGCCAGCAGCTTACAAAGCGGGAGGGGGGAGCAGTACTTC.

The rearrangement uses TRBV7-6 and TRBJ2-6; 9 nucleotides line up with TRBD2. This CDR3 comprises 17 residues. Trimming cost V 5 bases and J 0 bases; bases outside gene matches: 5. From germline, CDR1 is SGHVS and CDR2 FNYEAQ. The CDR3 DNA follows: TGTGCCAGCAGCCCTGCGGGGGGGGGCTCTGGGGCCAACGTCCTGACTTTC. This gives the protein CASSPAGGGSGANVLTF.

In its sample, this clone was seen a few times. V and J are TRBV2 and TRBJ2-7, with D perhaps TRBD1 or TRBD2 (5 bases each). This CDR3 has 12 residues. The V gene lost 11 bases and the J gene lost 2 bases, with 13 bases spanning the gap. The germline V gene encodes CDR1 SNHLY and CDR2 FYNNEI. The CDR3 is CAGERDPYEQYF. CDR3 DNA sequence: TGTGCCGGCGAAAGGGACCCCTACGAGCAGTACTTC.

This sequence joins TRBV14 and TRBJ2-3, with D maybe TRBD1 (5 bases). In germline, CDR1 is SGHDN, CDR2 FVKESK. The CDR3 sequence is 15 residues long. V was cut by 0 bases and J by 4 bases, with 11 bases left in between. DNA for the CDR3: TGTGCCAGCAGCCAAGATGGGGCTTTACCAGATACGCAGTATTTT. Its protein product is CASSQDGALPDTQYF.

V is TRBV11-3 and J is TRBJ2-1; D may match TRBD1 or TRBD2 (5 bases each). V lost 4 bases to trimming and J lost 8 bases, with 9 bases between them. Germline V gene lookup returns CDR1 SGHNT and CDR2 YENEEA. The CDR3 spans 12 residues. CDR3 region: CASSSLGDEQFF. CDR3 in DNA: TGTGCCAGCAGCTCCCTGGGGGATGAGCAGTTCTTC.

The chain combines TRBV11-3 with TRBJ2-1; D is unclear. The CDR3 spans 13 residues. Germline CDR1 and CDR2: SGHNT and YENEEA. V was shortened by 4 bases and J by 2 bases, with 6 bases between the two germline ends. The CDR3 DNA is TGTGCCAGCAGCTCGGCTGCCTACAATGAGCAGTTCTTC. Encoded protein: CASSSAAYNEQFF.

This sequence joins TRBV5-8 and TRBJ2-2, with TRBD2 identical over 8 bases. V was pared by 0 bases and J by 3 bases, with 7 bases of the junction left unmatched. The CDR3 sequence is 17 residues long. Germline assignment: CDR1 SGHTS and CDR2 YDEGEE. The CDR3 nucleotides are TGTGCCAGCAGCTTGGTTGATAGCGGGATGTACACCGGGGAGCTGTTTTTT. Amino acid sequence: CASSLVDSGMYTGELFF. Full variable domain (outside the CDR3, taken from reference TRBV5-8 and TRBJ2-2): EAGVTQSPTHLIKTRGQQATLRCSPISGHTSVYWYQQALGLGLQFLLWYDEGEERNRGNFPPRFSGRQFPNYSSELNVNALELEDSALYLCASSLVDSGMYTGELFFGEGSRLTVL.

The chain combines TRBV28 with TRBJ2-6; D is ambiguous. Trimming removed 5 bases at V and 1 base at J, with 9 bases between. Germline values: CDR1 MDHEN, CDR2 SYDVKM. The CDR3 has 15 amino acids. CDR3 loop: CASSLRISGANVLTF. In DNA form, the CDR3 reads TGTGCCAGCAGTCTGAGGATTTCTGGGGCCAACGTCCTGACTTTC. The variable domain in full, with the rest retrieved from reference TRBV28 and TRBJ2-6, is DVKVTQSSRYLVKRTGEKVFLECVQDMDHENMFWYRQDPGLGLRLIYFSYDVKMKEKGDIPEGYSVSREKKERFSLILESASTNQTSMYLCASSLRISGANVLTFGAGSRLTVL.

This chain joins TRBV27 and TRBJ1-2; D is uncertain. V gave up 11 bases and J gave up 1 base, with 20 bases separating them. Germline values: CDR1 MNHEY, CDR2 SMNVEV (reference sequence). The CDR3 contains 15 residues. CDR3 in amino acids: CADLVGPANNYGYTF. The CDR3 region has the DNA TGTGCCGATCTGGTCGGGCCAGCGAATAACTATGGCTACACCTTC.

The V and J genes are TRBV2 and TRBJ1-2, with D hard to call. V lost 4 bases to trimming and J lost 8 bases, with 17 bases between them. CDR1 is SNHLY and CDR2 is FYNNEI in the germline V gene. The CDR3 contains 14 residues. The CDR3 here is CASSGFLEGRGYTF. DNA for the CDR3: TGTGCCAGCAGTGGATTCCTGGAGGGTCGGGGCTACACCTTC. Based on the CDR3 plus reference TRBV2 and TRBJ1-2, the full variable domain is EPEVTQTPSHQVTQMGQEVILRCVPISNHLYFYWYRQILGQKVEFLVSFYNNEISEKSEIFDDQFSVERPDGSNFTLKIRSTKLEDSAMYFCASSGFLEGRGYTFGSGTRLTVV.

CDR3 region: CASRWGGTEQYF. CDR3 DNA: TGTGCCAGCAGATGGGGCGGGACAGAGCAGTACTTC. The J gene is TRBJ2-7, the V gene TRBV2, with D perhaps being TRBD1 or TRBD2 (6 bases each). Trimming took 6 bases from V and 7 from J, leaving 13 bases between them. The CDR3 covers 12 residues. Germline CDR1 and CDR2: SNHLY and FYNNEI.

This clone was recorded only once. This chain uses TRBV6-5 with TRBJ1-2, with a weak D call TRBD1 (5 bases). Germline assignment: CDR1 MNHEY and CDR2 SVGAGI. The V end was cut by 2 bases, the J end by 2 bases, with 15 bases between. The CDR3 runs to 16 residues. The CDR3 loop reads CASSYGLRGVNYGYTF. DNA for the CDR3: TGTGCCAGCAGTTACGGCCTTCGGGGGGTGAACTATGGCTACACCTTC.

This clone is large. The rearrangement joins TRBV20-1 to TRBJ1-2, with unresolved D. The V end lost 6 bases, the J end lost 8 bases, and 13 bases lay between the germline ends. The CDR3 contains 11 residues. Germline values: CDR1 DFQATT, CDR2 SNEGSKA (reference sequence). The CDR3, as DNA: TGCAGTGCCCCGGGCCCCTGGGGCTACACCTTC. As protein: CSAPGPWGYTF.

This chain connects TRBV19 to TRBJ2-1, with TRBD2 identical over 9 bases. The germline CDR1 and CDR2 sequences are LNHDA and SQIVND (reference sequence). The CDR3 contains 17 residues. The V and J ends lost 0 bases and 3 bases, in that order; junction bases with no gene match: 6. This CDR3 reads CASSIEGGGAFYNEQFF. CDR3 nucleotides: TGTGCCAGTAGTATAGAAGGCGGGGGGGCTTTCTACAATGAGCAGTTCTTC.

The genes are TRBV7-9 and TRBJ1-1, with unresolved D. CDR3 size: 12 residues. V lost 5 bases to trimming and J lost 6 bases, with 10 bases between them. Germline CDR1 SEHNR, CDR2 FQNEAQ (reference sequence). The CDR3, as DNA: TGTGCCAGCAGCACCTTCCGGGCTGAAGCTTTCTTT. Its translation: CASSTFRAEAFF.

This rearrangement joins TRBV6-5 to TRBJ2-3; D may be TRBD2 (7 bases). The CDR3 has 15 residues. Germline V lookup: CDR1 MNHEY, CDR2 SVGAGI. V lost 7 bases and J lost 5, with 19 bases in between. The DNA of the CDR3 is TGTGCCAGCACTTCAGTGGGAGGGGGGGAAGATACGCAGTATTTT. Amino acids: CASTSVGGGEDTQYF.

The genes are TRBV9 and TRBJ2-2, with 9 bases aligning to TRBD2. V was clipped by 3 bases and J by 2 bases; unmatched bases: 5. From germline, CDR1 is SGDLS and CDR2 YYNGEE. The CDR3 spans 16 residues. The CDR3 DNA sequence: TGTGCCAGCAGCGACCCGACTAGCGGAAACACCGGGGAGCTGTTTTTT. It specifies CASSDPTSGNTGELFF.

V gene TRBV27 combines with J gene TRBJ2-1, with 8 bases that match TRBD1. This CDR3 contains 16 residues. V lost 0 bases, J lost 7 bases, and 8 bases stayed unmatched. CDR1 and CDR2 from the germline V gene are MNHEY and SMNVEV (reference sequence). The CDR3 loop reads CASSLSQTGETNEQFF. The CDR3 DNA is TGTGCCAGCAGTTTATCGCAGACAGGGGAGACAAATGAGCAGTTCTTC.

J is TRBJ2-3 and V is TRBV6-1, with a tentative D call TRBD2 (6 bases). V was clipped by 1 base and J by 3 bases, with 17 bases between them. From germline, CDR1 is MNHNS and CDR2 SASEGT. The CDR3 covers 17 residues. Here the CDR3 DNA reads TGTGCCAGCAGTGAAGAACTAGGTGGGGGGAATACAGATACGCAGTATTTT. It specifies CASSEELGGGNTDTQYF.

The chain combines TRBV28 with TRBJ2-1; a possible D gene is TRBD2 (6 bases). Trimming pared 3 bases from V and 4 bases from J, leaving 13 bases between. There are 15 residues in the CDR3. CDR1 is MDHEN, CDR2 SYDVKM, per germline. CDR3 nucleotide sequence: TGTGCCAGCAGTTTCCGGGACTCCGTTTACAATGAGCAGTTCTTC. This codes for CASSFRDSVYNEQFF.

In this sample, this clone turned up a few times. One end of the junction is discordant with germline, which a read error may explain. The chain employs TRBV6-1 and TRBJ2-5, with 9 nucleotides matching TRBD1. The CDR3 loop spans 17 amino acids. Germline lookup yields CDR1 MNHNS and CDR2 SASEGT. CDR3: CASSDPDRGRYQETQYF. DNA of the CDR3: TGTGCCAGCAGTGACCCGGACAGGGGCCGATACCAAGAAACCCAGTACTTC.

The V gene is TRBV10-3, the J gene TRBJ1-1; D is unresolved. The CDR3 totals 15 residues. The V and J ends lost 2 bases and 0 bases respectively, with 10 bases between them. Per germline, CDR1 ENHRY and CDR2 SYGVKD. CDR3 loop: CAISEGTAMNTEAFF. Here the CDR3 DNA reads TGTGCCATCAGTGAGGGTACAGCTATGAACACTGAAGCTTTCTTT.

The V call is TRBV6-6, the J call TRBJ1-1, with a weak D call TRBD1 (5 bases). The CDR3 covers 13 residues. Germline CDR1 reads MNHNY; CDR2 reads SVGAGI (reference sequence). V lost 11 bases and J lost 4, with 17 bases in between. Written as DNA, the CDR3 is TGTGCCGGTCAGGGACGCGGGTCCACTGAAGCTTTCTTT. It yields the protein CAGQGRGSTEAFF.

This clone is categorized as medium-sized. The chain joins TRBV19 to TRBJ2-7, with a tentative D call TRBD1 (6 bases). Trimming took 8 bases from V and 1 from J, leaving 18 bases between them. This CDR3 is 15 amino acids long. Germline CDR1 reads LNHDA; CDR2 reads SQIVND (reference sequence). This chain's CDR3 is CASGYQGGESYEQYF. The CDR3 nucleotides read TGTGCCAGTGGATATCAAGGGGGAGAATCCTACGAGCAGTACTTC.

The chain links TRBV4-1 to TRBJ1-2, with D unresolved. The CDR3 totals 15 residues. Trimming stripped 1 base from V and 3 bases from J, with 12 bases between. Germline CDR1 and CDR2: MGHRA and YSYEKL. The CDR3 DNA sequence: TGCGCCAGCAGCCAAGTTGCCGACGGGGACTATGGCTACACCTTC. It translates to CASSQVADGDYGYTF.

The chain joins TRBV7-9 to TRBJ2-3; 7 positions match TRBD2. Germline CDR1 reads SEHNR; CDR2 reads FQNEAQ (reference sequence). This CDR3 is 16 amino acids long. V shed 2 bases, J shed 1 base, and the junction held 6 bases outside the gene matches. CDR3 nucleotides: TGTGCCAGCAGCTTACCCCGGGGGGATGGCACAGATACGCAGTATTTT. Translation: CASSLPRGDGTDTQYF.

This chain links TRBV29-1 with TRBJ2-5; 9 bases match TRBD1. The CDR3 loop spans 13 amino acids. Germline CDR1 is SQVTM and CDR2 is ANQGSEA. With V trimmed by 6 bases and J by 5 bases, 7 bases remained unmatched. The CDR3 region has the DNA TGCAGCGTCGGGGACAGGGCGAGGGAGACCCAGTACTTC. It translates to CSVGDRARETQYF.

The chain recombines TRBV4-1 with TRBJ1-2, with a possible D match to TRBD1 (5 bases). Between the trimmed V and J ends, which lost 8 bases and 3 bases, there was a span of 10 bases. Germline loops: CDR1 MGHRA, CDR2 YSYEKL. This CDR3 region has 12 residues. In nucleotides, the CDR3 is TGCGCCAGCTTAGGGACCGACTATGGCTACACCTTC. It encodes CASLGTDYGYTF.

Comments on this clone: At one end, the junction sequence differs from germline, possibly due to a read error. The rearrangement joins TRBV6-6 to TRBJ2-3; weak D call: TRBD1 (6 bases). Germline CDR1 is MNHNY and CDR2 is SVGAGI (reference sequence). CDR3 size: 13 residues. The CDR3 region is CAGSSGDADTQYF. The CDR3 coding sequence is TGTGCCGGCAGTTCAGGGGACGCAGATACGCAGTATTTT.

This chain uses TRBV6-1 with TRBJ2-3; D uncertain. CDR3 length equals 10 residues. Germline V CDR1 and CDR2: MNHNS, SASEGT. V was clipped by 8 bases and J by 5 bases, with 5 bases between them. The CDR3 DNA sequence: TGTGCCAGCGCTGGAGATACGCAGTATTTT. Translated, it gives CASAGDTQYF.

V is TRBV5-1 and J is TRBJ2-7; the D is unclear. Looked up from germline, CDR1 is SGHRS and CDR2 is YFSETQ. Trimming removed 2 bases from V and 3 bases from J, with 15 bases in between. The CDR3 contains 15 residues. The chain's CDR3 is CASSLTSGTDYEQYF. Written as DNA, the CDR3 is TGCGCCAGCAGCTTAACATCCGGCACGGACTACGAGCAGTACTTC.

The genes are TRBV27 and TRBJ1-1; 8 bases are shared with TRBD1. The CDR3 runs to 15 residues. Germline V gene sequence: CDR1 MNHEY, CDR2 SMNVEV (reference sequence). The V segment lost 5 bases and the J segment 0 bases; nucleotides outside the gene matches: 5. The DNA for the CDR3 is TGTGCCAGCAGTAGTCACAGGGGGGTGAACACTGAAGCTTTCTTT. Translating it yields CASSSHRGVNTEAFF.